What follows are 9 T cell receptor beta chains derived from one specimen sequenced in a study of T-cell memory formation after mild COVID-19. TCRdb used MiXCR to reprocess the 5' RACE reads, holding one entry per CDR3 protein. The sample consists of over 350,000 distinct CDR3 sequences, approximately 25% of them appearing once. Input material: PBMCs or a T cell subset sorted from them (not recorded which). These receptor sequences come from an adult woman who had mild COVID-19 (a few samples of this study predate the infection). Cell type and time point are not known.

The CDR3 loop is CASSESPGSNQPQHF. CDR3 in DNA: TGTGCCAGCAGCGAGTCCCCAGGAAGCAATCAGCCCCAGCATTTT. This chain connects TRBV9 to TRBJ1-5; no clear D. The CDR3 extends over 15 amino acids. The V gene's germline CDR1 is SGDLS and CDR2 YYNGEE. Trimming took 3 bases from V and 1 from J, leaving 11 bases between them.

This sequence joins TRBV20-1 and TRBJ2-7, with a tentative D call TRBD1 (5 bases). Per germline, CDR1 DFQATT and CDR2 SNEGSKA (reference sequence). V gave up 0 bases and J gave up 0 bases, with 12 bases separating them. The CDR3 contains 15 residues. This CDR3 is CSARDLTENSYEQYF. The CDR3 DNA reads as TGCAGTGCTAGAGATTTGACAGAGAACTCCTACGAGCAGTACTTC.

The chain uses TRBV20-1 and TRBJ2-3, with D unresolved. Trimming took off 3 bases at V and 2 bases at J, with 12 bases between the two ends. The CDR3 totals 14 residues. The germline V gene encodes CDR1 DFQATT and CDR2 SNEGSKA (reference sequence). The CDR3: CSASDGPVTDTQYF. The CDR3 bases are TGCAGTGCTAGTGACGGACCCGTCACAGATACGCAGTATTTT.

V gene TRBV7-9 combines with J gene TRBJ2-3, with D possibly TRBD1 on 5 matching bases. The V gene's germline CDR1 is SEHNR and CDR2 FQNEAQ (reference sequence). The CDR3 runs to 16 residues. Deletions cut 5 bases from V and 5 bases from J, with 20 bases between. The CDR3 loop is CASSPVRQPRGDTQYF. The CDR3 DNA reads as TGTGCCAGCAGCCCTGTCAGACAGCCCCGAGGAGATACGCAGTATTTT.

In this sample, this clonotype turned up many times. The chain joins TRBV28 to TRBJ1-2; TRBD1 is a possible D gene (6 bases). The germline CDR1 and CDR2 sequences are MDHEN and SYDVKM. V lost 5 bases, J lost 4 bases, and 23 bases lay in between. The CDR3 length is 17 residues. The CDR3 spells CASSRADRGATSYGYTF. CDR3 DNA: TGTGCCAGCAGTCGGGCCGATCGGGGGGCAACTAGCTATGGCTACACCTTC.

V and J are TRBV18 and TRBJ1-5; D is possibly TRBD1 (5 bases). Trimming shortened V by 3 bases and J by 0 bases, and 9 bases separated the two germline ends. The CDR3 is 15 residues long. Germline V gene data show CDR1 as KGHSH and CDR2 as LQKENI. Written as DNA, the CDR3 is TGTGCCAGCTCACCTCAGGGCGGTAGCAATCAGCCCCAGCATTTT. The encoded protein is CASSPQGGSNQPQHF.

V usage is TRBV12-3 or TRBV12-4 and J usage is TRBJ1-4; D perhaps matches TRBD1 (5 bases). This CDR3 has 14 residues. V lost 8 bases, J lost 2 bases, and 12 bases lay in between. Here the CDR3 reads CASGDWGTNEKLFF. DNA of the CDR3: TGTGCCAGCGGGGACTGGGGGACTAATGAAAAACTGTTTTTT.

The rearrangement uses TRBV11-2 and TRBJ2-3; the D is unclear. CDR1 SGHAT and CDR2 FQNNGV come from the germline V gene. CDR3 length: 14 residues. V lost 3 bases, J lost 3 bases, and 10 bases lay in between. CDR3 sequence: CASSFLLLTDTQYF. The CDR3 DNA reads TGTGCCAGCAGCTTCTTGCTTCTGACAGATACGCAGTATTTT.

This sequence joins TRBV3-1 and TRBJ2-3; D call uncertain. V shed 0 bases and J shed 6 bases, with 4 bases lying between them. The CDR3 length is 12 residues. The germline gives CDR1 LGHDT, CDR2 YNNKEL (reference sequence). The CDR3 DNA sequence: TGTGCCAGCAGCCAAGATCTGGATACGCAGTATTTT. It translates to CASSQDLDTQYF.